This TCR beta chain comes out of a study of blood T cell repertoires in COVID-19. Study-level information: In each case, the material was cDNA or gDNA derived from T cells, B-cell-depleted T cells, or PBMCs.

Trimming removed 2 bases at V and 2 bases at J, with 8 bases between. This CDR3 is built from 14 residues. The V gene's germline CDR1 is MNHEY and CDR2 SVGAGI. Here immunoSEQ multiplex PCR was the method, and the copy in TCRdb shows in-frame clones only, minus some. Of about 170,000 clones listed, roughly nine tenths are singletons. The chain recombines TRBV6-5 with TRBJ2-3; D may be TRBD2 (6 bases). This TCR came from a man in his 60s with acute or convalescent COVID-19. The sequencing sample was made of peripheral blood. The CDR3 protein is CASSYGGNTDTQYF. Here the CDR3 DNA reads TGTGCCAGCAGTTACGGAGGGAACACAGATACGCAGTATTTT.